The clone carrying this TCR beta chain has more than one count but fewer than ten. Antigen unknown. Among the donors, all were healthy bone marrow donors. The data were taken from a study of cytomegalovirus exposure and HLA in healthy donors. Study observations and caveats: Immune exposure was documented only through CMV serostatus.

V was clipped by 0 bases and J by 0 bases, with 5 bases between them. Per the germline V gene, CDR1 is SGHTA and CDR2 is FQGNSA. The CDR3 spans 15 residues. The primer mix had 60 Vbeta and 13 Jbeta primers. Data came from immunoSEQ multiplex PCR; TCRdb stores just in-frame clones and leaves some out. The table records about 150,000 clones, approximately 84% of them present only once. The receptor comes from a woman aged 18-29 years in good health and CMV-seronegative. This chain uses TRBV7-2 with TRBJ1-4; D remains ambiguous. The sequenced sample consisted of PBMCs. CDR3 nucleotides: TGTGCCAGCAGCTTAGCAGGAGCAACTAATGAAAAACTGTTTTTT. Translated: CASSLAGATNEKLFF. Full variable domain (rest looked up from reference TRBV7-2 and TRBJ1-4): GAGVSQSPSNKVTEKGKDVELRCDPISGHTALYWYRQSLGQGLEFLIYFQGNSAPDKSGLPSDRFSAERTGGSVSTLTIQRTQQEDSAVYLCASSLAGATNEKLFFGSGTQLSVL.